The entry below describes one T cell receptor (beta chain). With 2 bases removed from V and 2 bases from J, the gap between germline ends came to 10 bases. Germline CDR1 and CDR2: MNHEY and SVGEGT. This CDR3 is 14 amino acids long. Original analysis: Amplifying reference gene primers gave estimates of nucleated cell counts. Assay used: immunoSEQ multiplex PCR; TCRdb lists only in-frame clones, some missing. For V, J and clone size, that table is used; D and trimming come from the DNA. Of roughly 140,000 clones listed, 65% to 80% are singletons. The source of the sample is a study of blood T cell repertoires in COVID-19. Study information: COVID-19 samples, acute and convalescent, were from the United States, Italy and Spain. T cells, B-cell-depleted T cells, or PBMCs supplied cDNA or gDNA.

Sample: peripheral blood. This clonotype was obtained from a woman in her fifties or sixties with acute or convalescent COVID-19. The gene calls are TRBV6-2 or TRBV6-3 and TRBJ2-7; D is perhaps TRBD2 (6 bases). The CDR3 loop is CASSYGGVAYEQYF. As DNA, the CDR3 is TGTGCCAGCAGTTACGGCGGGGTAGCCTACGAGCAGTACTTC.